A single sample gave rise to the 18 T cell receptor beta chains below, sequenced in a study of T cell changes during pregnancy in multiple sclerosis. The table came from immunoSEQ multiplex PCR; TCRdb's copy has only in-frame clones and leaves some out. The sample lists 50,000 to 60,000 clones, around nine tenths occurring once. Specimen: CD4+ T cells from peripheral blood mononuclear cells, collected in the second trimester of pregnancy. The receptors were sampled from a female donor with multiple sclerosis, enrolled in a pregnancy study.

The V and J genes are TRBV10-3 and TRBJ1-1, with 9 nucleotides matching TRBD1. CDR3 length equals 13 residues. Germline lookup yields CDR1 ENHRY and CDR2 SYGVKD. J was trimmed by 5 bases and V by 10 bases; bases with no gene match: 8. The CDR3: CATTGGARTEAFF. The CDR3 DNA sequence: TGTGCCACTACAGGGGGCGCGAGGACTGAAGCTTTCTTT.

V and J are TRBV7-2 and TRBJ2-1; 9 bases agree with TRBD2. V lost 10 bases, J lost 10 bases, and 14 bases stayed unmatched. Germline V lookup: CDR1 SGHTA, CDR2 FQGNSA. The CDR3 is 14 residues long. CDR3 sequence (DNA): TGTGCCATTACACCGGGACTAGCCCGAGGGGAGCAGTTCTTC. Translating it yields CAITPGLARGEQFF.

The chain combines TRBV7-6 with TRBJ2-7; the D gene is possibly TRBD2 (6 bases). CDR3 size: 15 residues. CDR1 is SGHVS and CDR2 is FNYEAQ in the germline V gene. Trimming cost V 2 bases and J 6 bases, with 17 bases left between them. CDR3 protein: CASSLNAYGGGEQYF. The CDR3 nucleotides are TGTGCCAGCAGCTTAAACGCTTATGGGGGAGGCGAGCAGTACTTC.

V is TRBV7-9 and J is TRBJ2-5; no definite D call. Trimming cost V 3 bases and J 3 bases, with 11 bases left between them. The CDR3 length is 14 residues. The germline V gene has CDR1 SEHNR and CDR2 FQNEAQ (reference sequence). The CDR3 DNA is TGTGCCAGCAGCTTCCCCTCAGTGGAAGAGACCCAGTACTTC. This translates into CASSFPSVEETQYF.

The V gene is TRBV6-1, the J gene TRBJ2-3, with 8 bases that match TRBD1. Trimming cost V 8 bases and J 6 bases; bases outside gene matches: 7. The germline V gene has CDR1 MNHNS and CDR2 SASEGT. The length of the CDR3 is 13 residues. The CDR3 loop is CASPRTGSDTQYF. As DNA, the CDR3 is TGTGCCAGCCCGAGGACAGGGTCCGATACGCAGTATTTT.

The CDR3 bases are TGTGCCAGCAGTGTGGAAATAAGTGCCCGCGGTGGCTACACCTTC. Translation gives CASSVEISARGGYTF. This rearrangement joins TRBV6-1 to TRBJ1-2; D remains unclear. V was shortened by 4 bases and J by 7 bases, with 19 bases between the two germline ends. The CDR3 length is 15 residues. CDR1 MNHNS and CDR2 SASEGT come from the germline V gene.

This chain joins TRBV7-2 and TRBJ2-1; maybe TRBD2 (6 bases). Trimming took off 2 bases at V and 0 bases at J, with 14 bases between the two ends. CDR1 is SGHTA and CDR2 is FQGNSA in the germline V gene. This CDR3 region has 17 residues. The CDR3 region is CASSLFHRGSSYNEQFF. CDR3 DNA sequence: TGTGCCAGCAGCTTATTCCATCGGGGGAGCTCCTACAATGAGCAGTTCTTC.

V and J are TRBV6-1 and TRBJ1-1; 8 nucleotides match TRBD1. CDR1 is MNHNS, CDR2 SASEGT, per germline. This CDR3 has 19 residues. Germline trimming cut 3 bases from V and 1 base from J; bases unmatched to any gene: 16. CDR3 sequence (DNA): TGTGCCAGCAGTGATAGCCCCCGGGACAGGTTATTCTGGAACACTGAAGCTTTCTTT. Residues: CASSDSPRDRLFWNTEAFF.

The CDR3 protein is CASSLTGFGNTIYF. CDR3 nucleotides: TGTGCCAGCAGCTTGACAGGGTTTGGAAACACCATATATTTT. V and J are TRBV11-3 and TRBJ1-3; 7 bases are a match to TRBD1. The trim removed 3 bases at V and 3 bases at J, leaving 2 bases unmatched. The germline V gene has CDR1 SGHNT and CDR2 YENEEA. The CDR3 is 14 residues long.

The rearrangement links TRBV2 to TRBJ2-4; 7 nucleotides agree with TRBD1. CDR1 is SNHLY and CDR2 is FYNNEI in the germline V gene. This CDR3 has 13 amino acids. Trimming cost V 7 bases and J 1 base; bases outside gene matches: 1. The CDR3 region is CASMTGAKNIQYF. The CDR3 DNA sequence: TGTGCCAGCATGACAGGGGCCAAAAACATTCAGTACTTC.

The genes are TRBV27 and TRBJ1-6; D might be TRBD1 (6 bases). Germline V gene lookup returns CDR1 MNHEY and CDR2 SMNVEV (reference sequence). The CDR3 consists of 16 residues. Trimming shortened V by 3 bases and J by 9 bases, and 18 bases separated the two germline ends. The CDR3 DNA reads as TGTGCCAGCAGTTTTAACACTCAGGGGATAAGTTCACCCCTCCACTTT. It specifies CASSFNTQGISSPLHF.

The chain carries TRBV7-8 and TRBJ1-3; D gene unclear. V lost 3 bases, J lost 4 bases, and 10 bases lay in between. The CDR3 length is 14 residues. The germline gives CDR1 SGHVS, CDR2 FQNEAQ. The CDR3 reads CASSFGDTGNTIYF. The DNA for the CDR3 is TGTGCCAGCAGCTTCGGGGATACAGGAAACACCATATATTTT. The full variable domain, in which reference TRBV7-8 and TRBJ1-3 provide the parts outside the CDR3, is GAGVSQSPRYKVAKRGQDVALRCDPISGHVSLFWYQQALGQGPEFLTYFQNEAQLDKSGLPSDRFFAERPEGSVSTLKIQRTQQEDSAVYLCASSFGDTGNTIYFGEGSWLTVV.

V is TRBV5-4 and J is TRBJ1-2, with D perhaps matching TRBD1 (6 bases). CDR3 size: 12 residues. Germline lookup yields CDR1 SGHNT and CDR2 YYREEE (reference sequence). Trimming removed 3 bases from V and 11 bases from J, with 14 bases in between. The CDR3 bases are TGTGCCAGCAGCTCGTACAGGGATTATTACACCTTC. This codes for CASSSYRDYYTF.

The rearrangement joins TRBV9 to TRBJ2-5, with 7 positions matching TRBD2. J gave up 2 bases and V 0 bases, and 7 bases lay outside the gene matches. Looked up from germline, CDR1 is SGDLS and CDR2 is YYNGEE. CDR3 length equals 16 residues. The CDR3 nucleotides read TGTGCCAGCAGCGTAGTGGGTCTAGCGGCACAAGAGACCCAGTACTTC. Amino acids: CASSVVGLAAQETQYF.

This clone was seen only once. V is TRBV5-8 and J is TRBJ2-6; D uncertain. The V end was cut by 0 bases, the J end by 2 bases, with 6 bases between. The germline V gene encodes CDR1 SGHTS and CDR2 YDEGEE. The CDR3 covers 15 residues. CDR3 nucleotide sequence: TGTGCCAGCAGCTTGGCGGGTACTGGGGCCAACGTCCTGACTTTC. Translation: CASSLAGTGANVLTF.

The chain employs TRBV9 and TRBJ2-1; D uncertain. The CDR3 covers 14 residues. The germline V and J ends were trimmed by 0 bases and 2 bases, with 6 bases remaining between them. Per germline, CDR1 SGDLS and CDR2 YYNGEE. As DNA, the CDR3 is TGTGCCAGCAGCGTAGGCGTTACCTACAATGAGCAGTTCTTC. It specifies CASSVGVTYNEQFF.

The V gene is TRBV11-2, the J gene TRBJ2-7; tentatively, D is TRBD2 (6 bases). CDR3 length equals 13 residues. V lost 5 bases and J lost 4, with 12 bases in between. Per the germline V gene, CDR1 is SGHAT and CDR2 is FQNNGV. The CDR3 nucleotides read TGTGCCAGCAGCCGGGACTGGTGGTACGAGCAGTACTTC. Translated: CASSRDWWYEQYF. Using reference TRBV11-2 and TRBJ2-7 for the parts outside the CDR3, the full variable domain is EAGVAQSPRYKIIEKRQSVAFWCNPISGHATLYWYQQILGQGPKLLIQFQNNGVVDDSQLPKDRFSAERLKGVDSTLKIQPAKLEDSAVYLCASSRDWWYEQYFGPGTRLTVT.

This rearrangement joins TRBV30 to TRBJ1-4, with D possibly matching TRBD1 (5 bases). CDR1 and CDR2 from the germline V gene are GTSNPN and SVGIG (reference sequence). The CDR3 has 17 residues. Trimming took off 1 base at V and 3 bases at J, with 18 bases between the two ends. The CDR3 region is CAWSAPPVRVPNEKLFF. The CDR3 bases are TGTGCCTGGAGTGCCCCCCCGGTCAGGGTGCCTAATGAAAAACTGTTTTTT.